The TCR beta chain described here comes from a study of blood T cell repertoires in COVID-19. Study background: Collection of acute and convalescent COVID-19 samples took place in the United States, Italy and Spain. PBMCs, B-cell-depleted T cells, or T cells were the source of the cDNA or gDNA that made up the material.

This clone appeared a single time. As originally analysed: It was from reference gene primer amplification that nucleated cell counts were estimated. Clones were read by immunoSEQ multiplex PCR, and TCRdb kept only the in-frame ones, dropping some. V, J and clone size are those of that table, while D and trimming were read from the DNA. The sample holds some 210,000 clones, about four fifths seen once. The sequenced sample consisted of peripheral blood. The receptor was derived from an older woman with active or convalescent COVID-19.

The CDR3 nucleotides read TGTGCCAGCAGTTCTCCGAACAGGGCCACAACTAATGAAAAACTGTTTTTT. Its translation is CASSSPNRATTNEKLFF. The chain uses TRBV28 and TRBJ1-4; TRBD1 is a possible D gene (6 bases). Germline assignment: CDR1 MDHEN and CDR2 SYDVKM. V lost 4 bases, J lost 0 bases, and 15 bases lay in between. This CDR3 contains 17 residues.